Each of the 32 T cell receptor beta chains below was sequenced from the same sample in a study of blood T cell repertoires in COVID-19 (dated by TCRdb to about 2020). Libraries were constructed by the immunoSEQ multiplex PCR assay. Drawn from immuneACCESS, this table holds only the in-frame rearrangements with V and J called that TCRdb kept. Clones are partly lost; checked studies trace under half to an unresolved V gene and leave the rest unexplained. This sample holds over 300,000 clones; roughly 82% were observed only once. Of the sample, around 1.5% is held by the ten largest clones. Sequencing was carried out using peripheral blood. The receptors shown here come from a woman aged 50 to 65 with acute or convalescent COVID-19.

The chain has TRBV27 and TRBJ2-5; D is perhaps TRBD1 (6 bases). The V and J ends lost 4 bases and 6 bases respectively, with 15 bases between them. CDR1 and CDR2 (germline): MNHEY, SMNVEV (reference sequence). This CDR3 spans 14 amino acids. The CDR3: CASSSGQLMKTQYF. CDR3 nucleotides: TGTGCCAGCAGTTCGGGACAACTCATGAAGACCCAGTACTTC.

The chain uses TRBV15 and TRBJ2-7, with 11 bases identical to TRBD2. The CDR3 loop spans 16 amino acids. Germline CDR1 is LNHNV and CDR2 is YYDKDF (reference sequence). Unmatched junction bases numbered 13, after V lost 5 bases and J lost 7 bases. The CDR3: CATSRGGSGRASEQYF. The CDR3 bases are TGTGCCACCAGCCGAGGAGGTAGCGGGAGGGCCAGTGAGCAGTACTTC.

The chain recombines TRBV4-3 with TRBJ1-2; D is undetermined. Germline V gene lookup returns CDR1 LGHNA and CDR2 YSLEER. The germline V and J ends were trimmed by 0 bases and 4 bases, with 12 bases remaining between them. There are 15 residues in the CDR3. This CDR3 is CASSQERAGGYGYTF. CDR3 DNA: TGCGCCAGCAGCCAAGAGAGAGCAGGAGGCTATGGCTACACCTTC.

The chain carries TRBV14 and TRBJ1-3, with unresolved D. This CDR3 comprises 15 residues. The V end lost 1 base, the J end lost 0 bases, and 7 bases lay between the germline ends. CDR1 is SGHDN and CDR2 is FVKESK in the germline V gene. The CDR3 loop reads CASSQGVYSGNTIYF. The CDR3 coding sequence is TGTGCCAGCAGCCAAGGCGTATACTCTGGAAACACCATATATTTT.

V and J are TRBV6-4 and TRBJ2-2; D might be TRBD2 (5 bases). V lost 6 bases and J 1 base, leaving 15 bases between the germline ends. Germline V gene sequence: CDR1 MRHNA, CDR2 SNTAGT. CDR3 length: 16 residues. The CDR3 loop is CASSLEGSGNTGELFF. The CDR3 nucleotides read TGTGCCAGCAGCCTAGAGGGAAGCGGGAACACCGGGGAGCTGTTTTTT.

V gene TRBV5-5 combines with J gene TRBJ2-1; 13 bases are shared with TRBD2. This CDR3 has 16 amino acids. Trimming at V came to 3 bases and at J to 4 bases, leaving 4 bases not matched to a gene. Per the germline V gene, CDR1 is SGHKS and CDR2 is YYEKEE (reference sequence). The CDR3 coding sequence is TGTGCCAGCAGCTGGACTAGCGGGAGTGGGTACAATGAGCAGTTCTTC. It yields the protein CASSWTSGSGYNEQFF.

This chain joins TRBV7-9 and TRBJ2-2; 11 nucleotides match TRBD2. The trim removed 5 bases at V and 1 base at J, leaving 3 bases unmatched. The V gene's germline CDR1 is SEHNR and CDR2 FQNEAQ (reference sequence). This CDR3 has 16 amino acids. The DNA for the CDR3 is TGTGCCAGCAGCACTAGCGGGAGAGGGAACACCGGGGAGCTGTTTTTT. Protein: CASSTSGRGNTGELFF.

The chain is built from TRBV2 and TRBJ2-5; perhaps TRBD2 as D (6 bases). V lost 6 bases and J lost 2, with 10 bases in between. The CDR3 has 13 amino acids. Per germline, CDR1 SNHLY and CDR2 FYNNEI. CDR3 sequence reads: CASRGTLQETQYF. CDR3 DNA: TGTGCCAGCAGGGGGACTCTACAAGAGACCCAGTACTTC.

The chain employs TRBV5-5 and TRBJ1-1; no clear D. Germline CDR1 SGHKS, CDR2 YYEKEE (reference sequence). The CDR3 is made up of 19 amino acids. V lost 0 bases and J 0 bases, leaving 21 bases between the germline ends. The CDR3 loop reads CASSLEALSIPRLNTEAFF. Here the CDR3 DNA reads TGTGCCAGCAGCTTGGAAGCATTATCCATTCCGCGCCTGAACACTGAAGCTTTCTTT.

The chain is built from TRBV5-4 and TRBJ1-2, with 10 bases that match TRBD1. V was pared by 0 bases and J by 6 bases, with 2 bases of the junction left unmatched. This CDR3 is 14 amino acids long. The germline CDR1 and CDR2 sequences are SGHNT and YYREEE (reference sequence). Here the CDR3 DNA reads TGTGCCAGCAGCTTGGGACAGGGGGCGAATGGCTACACCTTC. Protein: CASSLGQGANGYTF.

The V gene is TRBV5-1, the J gene TRBJ1-3; D is unclear. The V and J ends lost 3 bases and 0 bases respectively, with 13 bases between them. There are 16 residues in the CDR3. The germline V gene has CDR1 SGHRS and CDR2 YFSETQ. This chain's CDR3 is CASSSIGLVSGNTIYF. The DNA of the CDR3 is TGCGCCAGCAGCTCAATTGGACTGGTCTCTGGAAACACCATATATTTT. Full variable domain (outside the CDR3, taken from reference TRBV5-1 and TRBJ1-3): KAGVTQTPRYLIKTRGQQVTLSCSPISGHRSVSWYQQTPGQGLQFLFEYFSETQRNKGNFPGRFSGRQFSNSRSEMNVSTLELGDSALYLCASSSIGLVSGNTIYFGEGSWLTVV.

This clone was seen only once. This sequence joins TRBV20-1 and TRBJ2-7; maybe TRBD2 (5 bases). Trimming took off 4 bases at V and 4 bases at J, with 8 bases between the two ends. CDR3 length equals 11 residues. The V gene's germline CDR1 is DFQATT and CDR2 SNEGSKA (reference sequence). CDR3: CSAMGVYEQYF. In DNA, the CDR3 is TGCAGTGCTATGGGAGTGTACGAGCAGTACTTC.

CDR3 residues: CAWSDWAGDASGANVLTF. The CDR3 region has the DNA TGTGCCTGGAGTGATTGGGCAGGGGACGCCTCTGGGGCCAACGTCCTGACTTTC. The chain couples TRBV30 to TRBJ2-6, with D tentatively TRBD1 (6 bases). Germline V gene data show CDR1 as GTSNPN and CDR2 as SVGIG (reference sequence). The CDR3 runs 18 residues. Deletions cut 1 base from V and 0 bases from J, with 16 bases between.

The chain carries TRBV18 and TRBJ2-1; D gene ambiguous. The V end was cut by 3 bases, the J end by 0 bases, with 6 bases between. The CDR3 is made up of 14 amino acids. Germline loops: CDR1 KGHSH, CDR2 LQKENI. The CDR3 loop reads CASSPSGSYNEQFF. In DNA form, the CDR3 reads TGTGCCAGCTCACCCTCCGGCTCCTACAATGAGCAGTTCTTC.

The chain uses TRBV9 and TRBJ2-7; TRBD1 might be the D (5 bases). From germline, CDR1 is SGDLS and CDR2 YYNGEE. The germline V and J ends were trimmed by 0 bases and 4 bases, with 14 bases remaining between them. CDR3 length: 15 amino acids. The CDR3 is CASSVDGRVEYEQYF. CDR3 sequence (DNA): TGTGCCAGCAGCGTAGATGGCAGGGTAGAGTACGAGCAGTACTTC.

This clone was recorded a few times. The chain recombines TRBV5-3 with TRBJ1-1; TRBD1 matches 12 bases. TRBV5-3 is an ORF, with its function uncertain. The CDR3 is 15 amino acids. J was trimmed by 4 bases and V by 4 bases; bases with no gene match: 5. CDR3 coding DNA: TGTGCCAGAAGCCACCCGGGACAGGGGGCCACTGAAGCTTTCTTT. Encoded protein: CARSHPGQGATEAFF.

The genes are TRBV4-2 and TRBJ2-1, with D unclear. V lost 7 bases and J lost 0, with 13 bases in between. The CDR3 extends over 15 amino acids. The germline V gene encodes CDR1 LGHNA and CDR2 YNFKEQ. CDR3 residues: CASTALLTSYNEQFF. The CDR3, as DNA: TGTGCCAGCACCGCACTACTAACCTCCTACAATGAGCAGTTCTTC.

CDR3 region: CASSPLSGGSYTGELFF. The CDR3 DNA reads TGTGCCAGCAGCCCTCTGTCCGGCGGGAGTTACACCGGGGAGCTGTTTTTT. This chain connects TRBV3-1 (or the pseudogene TRBV3-2) to TRBJ2-2, with 7 bases matching TRBD2. V lost 4 bases and J lost 3; bases outside the gene matches: 11. The CDR3 loop spans 17 amino acids. The germline V gene encodes CDR1 LGHDT and CDR2 YNNKEL (reference sequence).

The CDR3, as DNA: TGTGCCAGCAGACCAGGACAGGCGAATAACTATGGCTACACCTTC. Its protein product is CASRPGQANNYGYTF. The chain joins TRBV28 to TRBJ1-2; 7 nucleotides agree with TRBD1. CDR3 size: 15 residues. Germline-derived CDR1 and CDR2 are MDHEN and SYDVKM. V lost 6 bases to trimming and J lost 1 base; unmatched junction nucleotides: 8.

The rearrangement joins TRBV9 to TRBJ2-7, with a tentative D call TRBD2 (5 bases). V was trimmed by 3 bases and J by 6 bases, leaving 13 bases between them. Per germline, CDR1 SGDLS and CDR2 YYNGEE. This CDR3 is built from 13 residues. The CDR3 DNA is TGTGCCAGCAGCGCCGCCGGGATCGGCGAGCAGTACTTC. Protein sequence: CASSAAGIGEQYF.

This clone was recorded a few times. This chain connects TRBV20-1 to TRBJ1-2; D unclear. Germline CDR1 is DFQATT and CDR2 is SNEGSKA (reference sequence). Trimming removed 6 bases from V and 8 bases from J, with 10 bases in between. The CDR3 runs to 10 residues. The CDR3 DNA follows: TGCAGTGCCACTGACTCCGGCTACACCTTC. It translates to CSATDSGYTF.

The chain carries TRBV18 and TRBJ1-5; 9 bases are a match to TRBD1. There are 16 residues in the CDR3. The V and J ends lost 5 bases and 5 bases, in that order; junction bases with no gene match: 10. Germline CDR1 is KGHSH and CDR2 is LQKENI. The CDR3 reads CASSSTGGVGDQPQHF. In nucleotides, the CDR3 is TGTGCCAGCTCATCTACAGGGGGCGTTGGTGATCAGCCCCAGCATTTT.

This clone was observed a handful of times. DNA for the CDR3: TGTGCCAGCAGTTTCCAGGGAATTGCGAATGAGCAGTTCTTC. Translated: CASSFQGIANEQFF. The rearrangement links TRBV6-2 or TRBV6-3 to TRBJ2-1; possibly TRBD1 for D (5 bases). CDR1 MNHEY and CDR2 SVGEGT come from the germline V gene. With 4 bases removed from V and 7 bases from J, the gap between germline ends came to 14 bases. The CDR3 has 14 amino acids.

The chain carries TRBV6-4 and TRBJ1-2; tentatively, D is TRBD1 (6 bases). Looked up from germline, CDR1 is MRHNA and CDR2 is SNTAGT. The CDR3 covers 12 residues. Trimming took 8 bases from V and 2 from J, leaving 9 bases between them. CDR3 amino acids: CASRDNNYGYTF. DNA of the CDR3: TGTGCCAGCCGGGACAACAACTATGGCTACACCTTC.

DNA of the CDR3: TGTGCCAGCTCACCTTCTATAGCGGAAGGATACAATGAGCAGTTCTTC. This gives the protein CASSPSIAEGYNEQFF. V and J are TRBV18 and TRBJ2-1; D is perhaps TRBD2 (6 bases). Germline lookup yields CDR1 KGHSH and CDR2 LQKENI. Trimming took 3 bases from V and 4 from J, leaving 16 bases between them. This CDR3 spans 16 amino acids.

The J gene is TRBJ2-3, the V gene TRBV12-3 or TRBV12-4; D might be TRBD1 (6 bases). V lost 3 bases and J 6 bases, leaving 10 bases between the germline ends. The CDR3 runs to 13 residues. The CDR3, as DNA: TGTGCCAGCAGTTTGGGACATGGGGATACGCAGTATTTT. This encodes CASSLGHGDTQYF.

This rearrangement joins TRBV19 to TRBJ2-1; TRBD2 aligns across 11 bases. With V trimmed by 3 bases and J by 0 bases, 4 bases remained unmatched. This CDR3 is built from 17 residues. CDR1 and CDR2 (germline): LNHDA, SQIVND (reference sequence). The CDR3 protein is CASSMSSGRSSYNEQFF. The CDR3 nucleotides are TGTGCCAGTAGTATGTCTAGCGGGAGGAGCTCCTACAATGAGCAGTTCTTC.

The V call is TRBV24-1, the J call TRBJ2-5, with D possibly matching TRBD2 (5 bases). V was clipped by 5 bases and J by 1 base, with 13 bases between them. Germline CDR1 is KGHDR and CDR2 is SFDVKD. CDR3 length equals 15 residues. CDR3 nucleotide sequence: TGTGCCACCAGTGGCACCCAGCGGATCCAAGAGACCCAGTACTTC. Amino acids: CATSGTQRIQETQYF.

V and J are TRBV6-4 and TRBJ2-1; 11 bases are shared with TRBD1. The CDR3 length is 15 residues. The J segment lost 6 bases and the V segment lost 0 bases, leaving 1 base of the junction unmatched. Per germline, CDR1 MRHNA and CDR2 SNTAGT. The CDR3 nucleotides read TGTGCCAGCAGTGACTCGGACAGGGGGCCCAATGAGCAGTTCTTC. Amino acids: CASSDSDRGPNEQFF.

The J gene is TRBJ2-1, the V gene TRBV2, with 7 nucleotides matching TRBD1. After removal of 2 bases from V and 6 bases from J, the junction contained 7 bases not matched to a gene. Germline V gene sequence: CDR1 SNHLY, CDR2 FYNNEI. This CDR3 is built from 15 residues. DNA for the CDR3: TGTGCCAGCAGTGAATTAGGGGGCGCACTCAATGAGCAGTTCTTC. It translates to CASSELGGALNEQFF.

This chain uses TRBV5-4 with TRBJ2-3; D is unresolved. The V end was cut by 2 bases, the J end by 3 bases, with 4 bases between. The germline V gene encodes CDR1 SGHNT and CDR2 YYREEE (reference sequence). There are 12 residues in the CDR3. The CDR3 region is CASSLQTDTQYF. The CDR3 DNA is TGTGCCAGCAGCTTACAGACAGATACGCAGTATTTT. The full variable domain, with the rest looked up from reference TRBV5-4 and TRBJ2-3, is ETGVTQSPTHLIKTRGQQVTLRCSSQSGHNTVSWYQQALGQGPQFIFQYYREEENGRGNFPPRFSGLQFPNYSSELNVNALELDDSALYLCASSLQTDTQYFGPGTRLTVL.

The chain links TRBV29-1 to TRBJ2-2, with TRBD1 as a possible D gene (6 bases). The germline gives CDR1 SQVTM, CDR2 ANQGSEA. Trimming took 4 bases from V and 1 from J, leaving 10 bases between them. CDR3 length equals 14 residues. This chain's CDR3 is CSVVDRKNTGELFF. The CDR3 DNA sequence: TGCAGCGTTGTCGACAGGAAGAACACCGGGGAGCTGTTTTTT.